The present entry profiles one TCR beta chain with its context. Its antigen is not known. A process of 5'RACE template switching, which added a universal primer site and UMIs, was used to make TCR cDNA. One entry per CDR3 protein, called by TCRdb with MiXCR from the 5' RACE reads. The sample lists under 500,000 distinct CDR3 sequences; 18% were seen once. This sample is part of a study of T cells after yellow fever vaccination. Study-wide findings and caveats: Peaking on day 5 versus 15, the secondary response was faster but weaker. CD4 and CD8 compartments shared a small share of clonotypes, likely from convergent recombination. Re-detected after boosting: most primary clones, around 96% of CD4 and 80% to 90% of CD8.

CDR1 and CDR2 from the germline V gene are LGHDT and YNNKEL (reference sequence). This CDR3 has 14 residues. V was cut by 1 base and J by 5 bases, with 11 bases left in between. The TCR sequence derives from a man in his late teens or twenties who received the YFV17D yellow fever vaccine. The sequences come from PBMCs, collected before the yellow fever booster vaccination. The rearrangement uses TRBV3-1 and TRBJ1-2; D perhaps matches TRBD1 (5 bases). The CDR3, as DNA: TGTGCCAGCAGCCAAGGTGGCAGGGTATATGGCTACACCTTC. As protein: CASSQGGRVYGYTF.